This T cell receptor beta chain was documented in a study of OX40 agonist ivuxolimab in advanced cancers. Turning to the study itself: Of the patients, three showed partial responses, one with hepatocellular carcinoma and two with cutaneous melanoma.

Germline V gene data show CDR1 as MNHEY and CDR2 as SMNVEV (reference sequence). CDR3 length equals 15 residues. With 7 bases removed from V and 1 base from J, the gap between germline ends came to 17 bases. Sequencing was performed with immunoSEQ multiplex PCR; in TCRdb, only in-frame clones are kept and a portion is missing. The sample carries about 86,000 clones, roughly 87% recorded once. In its sample, this clone was seen once. The sample here was CD4+ or CD8+ T cells sorted from blood, taken in a trial of the OX40 agonist ivuxolimab. The TCR comes from an adult with an advanced solid tumor such as melanoma, head and neck, liver or kidney cancer. This chain uses TRBV27 with TRBJ2-7, with D perhaps TRBD1 (5 bases). The CDR3 region has the DNA TGTGCCAGCACCGCTGGGGCAGGTAAATCCTACGAGCAGTACTTC. This codes for CASTAGAGKSYEQYF.